This T cell receptor beta chain was observed in a study of blood T cell repertoires in COVID-19. Only a few counts were recorded for this clone. Trimming left V 3 bases short and J 2 bases short, with 7 bases between. This CDR3 is 13 amino acids long. The V gene's germline CDR1 is LNHDA and CDR2 SQIVND (reference sequence). Clones were read by immunoSEQ multiplex PCR, and TCRdb kept only the in-frame ones, dropping some. The sample has about 49,000 clones, about 86% seen once; the top ten hold 5% to 6%. The clonotype comes from a middle-aged man with active COVID-19. Sequencing was done on a sample of peripheral blood. This chain joins TRBV19 and TRBJ1-1; TRBD1 is a possible D gene (6 bases). The CDR3 loop reads CASSMGQNTEAFF. The CDR3 bases are TGTGCCAGTAGTATGGGACAAAACACTGAAGCTTTCTTT.